The 6 T cell receptor beta chains in this list originate from one sample, sequenced in a study of blood T cell repertoires in COVID-19. The repertoire was sequenced with immunoSEQ multiplex PCR; TCRdb's copy has only in-frame clones and lacks some. This sample has some 150,000 clones; just over 85% occur once, and the top ten carry more than 3%. Material for sequencing was peripheral blood. These receptor sequences come from a man in his 70s with acute or convalescent COVID-19.

This clone was recorded only once. This sequence joins TRBV24-1 and TRBJ2-1; 7 bases are shared with TRBD2. The CDR3 is 16 residues long. The germline V gene has CDR1 KGHDR and CDR2 SFDVKD. J lost 0 bases, V lost 3 bases, and 4 bases had no gene match. CDR3 DNA sequence: TGTGCCACCAGTGATCGAGGGAGGGCCTCCTACAATGAGCAGTTCTTC. Protein: CATSDRGRASYNEQFF.

V usage is TRBV5-8 and J usage is TRBJ2-2; 9 nucleotides line up with TRBD2. V was pared by 4 bases and J by 6 bases, with 10 bases of the junction left unmatched. Germline CDR1 SGHTS, CDR2 YDEGEE. The CDR3 has 16 residues. CDR3: CASSIFSGSYAGELFF. The CDR3 nucleotides are TGTGCCAGCAGCATTTTTAGCGGGAGTTACGCCGGGGAGCTGTTTTTT.

This chain uses TRBV13 with TRBJ1-5; TRBD1 is a possible D gene (6 bases). Trimming cost V 2 bases and J 0 bases, with 11 bases left between them. Per germline, CDR1 PRHDT and CDR2 FYEKMQ (reference sequence). CDR3 size: 16 residues. The CDR3 coding sequence is TGTGCCAGCAGCTTAAGTATGGGACATAGCAATCAGCCCCAGCATTTT. Amino acids: CASSLSMGHSNQPQHF.

The chain carries TRBV27 and TRBJ2-3; the match to TRBD2 covers 9 bases. CDR3 length: 17 residues. The junction had 14 bases not matched to a gene; V was cut back by 6 bases and J by 4 bases. Germline values: CDR1 MNHEY, CDR2 SMNVEV (reference sequence). The CDR3 DNA is TGTGCCAGCAGCTTAGCTGGCGGGAGGGCCCTTGCAGATACGCAGTATTTT. It specifies CASSLAGGRALADTQYF.

The chain uses TRBV7-3 and TRBJ1-1, with D tentatively TRBD1 (5 bases). V was trimmed by 3 bases and J by 1 base, leaving 12 bases between them. Per germline, CDR1 SGHTA and CDR2 FQGTGA. The CDR3 is made up of 15 amino acids. The CDR3 sequence is CASSLGAGQNTEAFF. CDR3 coding DNA: TGTGCCAGCAGCTTGGGTGCGGGGCAGAACACTGAAGCTTTCTTT.

This clone was seen only once. J is TRBJ2-3 and V is TRBV5-6; 9 positions agree with TRBD1. From germline, CDR1 is SGHDT and CDR2 YYEEEE. The ends lost 4 bases at V and 0 bases at J; junction bases unmatched: 9. The CDR3 loop spans 17 amino acids. CDR3 amino acids: CASSHKDRGFSTDTQYF. CDR3 sequence (DNA): TGTGCCAGCAGCCACAAGGACAGGGGATTTAGCACAGATACGCAGTATTTT.